The rows below give T cell receptor beta chains drawn from one sample of a study of cytomegalovirus exposure and HLA in healthy donors. Generated by immunoSEQ multiplex PCR, the TCRdb table keeps only in-frame clones and is missing some. The table includes about 110,000 clones, over 60% detected once. Material: PBMCs. The receptor source for this set is a man aged 25 to 40 in good health and CMV-seropositive. CDR3s include the opening cysteine and the closing phenylalanine or tryptophan. The order of the fields is V gene, clone size, D gene, J gene, CDR3 DNA, CDR3 protein. A D gene is named only where the DNA matches it firmly. Expanded clones are given a class, and other clones once, few, many or no size at all.

V gene: TRBV7-9; clone size: NA; D gene: TRBD2; J gene: TRBJ2-3; CDR3 DNA: TGTGCCAGCAGCCTCGCGGGGGGAGATACGCAGTATTTT; CDR3 protein: CASSLAGGDTQYF
V gene: TRBV9; clone size: NA; D gene: NA; J gene: TRBJ1-2; CDR3 DNA: TGTGCCAGCAGCGCCGCCCCACAGGGTTACGGCTATGGCTACACCTTC; CDR3 protein: CASSAAPQGYGYGYTF
V gene: TRBV30; clone size: NA; D gene: TRBD2; J gene: TRBJ2-3; CDR3 DNA: TGTGCCTGGAAGCGGGGAGCGCCGGCAGATACGCAGTATTTT; CDR3 protein: CAWKRGAPADTQYF
V gene: TRBV7-2; clone size: NA; D gene: NA; J gene: TRBJ2-2; CDR3 DNA: TGTGCCAGCAGCCTCTACGTATCCGGGGGCACCGGGGAGCTGTTTTTT; CDR3 protein: CASSLYVSGGTGELFF
V gene: TRBV19; clone size: NA; D gene: TRBD1; J gene: TRBJ1-2; CDR3 DNA: TGTGCCAGTAGTACCCCAGACAGGGACTTTTATGGCTACACCTTC; CDR3 protein: CASSTPDRDFYGYTF
V gene: TRBV7-7; clone size: few; D gene: TRBD1; J gene: TRBJ2-5; CDR3 DNA: TGTGCCAGCAGCTCGGGACAGGGGGCCGAGACCCAGTACTTC; CDR3 protein: CASSSGQGAETQYF
V gene: TRBV6-1; clone size: NA; D gene: TRBD2; J gene: TRBJ2-1; CDR3 DNA: TGTGCCAGCAGTGAACTAGCGGGGGGCGGCCCCTACAATGAGCAGTTCTTC; CDR3 protein: CASSELAGGGPYNEQFF
V gene: TRBV11-2; clone size: NA; D gene: TRBD2; J gene: TRBJ2-1; CDR3 DNA: TGTGCCAGCAGCTGGACTAGCGGGCCCTTCAATGAGCAGTTCTTC; CDR3 protein: CASSWTSGPFNEQFF
V gene: TRBV4-3; clone size: NA; D gene: TRBD1; J gene: TRBJ1-6; CDR3 DNA: TGCGCCAGCAGCCAAGGAGGACAGGGAAATTCACCCCTCCACTTT; CDR3 protein: CASSQGGQGNSPLHF
V gene: TRBV5-4; clone size: NA; D gene: TRBD2; J gene: TRBJ2-3; CDR3 DNA: TGTGCCAGCAGCCCCGGGACTAGCGGGGGGGGGACAGATACGCAGTATTTT; CDR3 protein: CASSPGTSGGGTDTQYF
V gene: TRBV7-8; clone size: few; D gene: NA; J gene: TRBJ1-1; CDR3 DNA: TGTGCCAGCAGCTTAGTCAGGGGAGGGTACACTGAAGCTTTCTTT; CDR3 protein: CASSLVRGGYTEAFF
V gene: TRBV7-2; clone size: NA; D gene: NA; J gene: TRBJ2-7; CDR3 DNA: TGTGCCAGCAGCCAGGACACCTCCTACGAGCAGTACTTC; CDR3 protein: CASSQDTSYEQYF
V gene: TRBV5-4; clone size: few; D gene: NA; J gene: TRBJ1-1; CDR3 DNA: TGTGCCAGCAGCTTGTACAGAGTGAACACTGAAGCTTTCTTT; CDR3 protein: CASSLYRVNTEAFF
V gene: TRBV4-3; clone size: NA; D gene: TRBD1; J gene: TRBJ1-2; CDR3 DNA: TGCGCCAGCAGCCCAACGACAGGGAGCTATGGCTACACCTTC; CDR3 protein: CASSPTTGSYGYTF
V gene: TRBV4-2; clone size: NA; D gene: NA; J gene: TRBJ2-1; CDR3 DNA: TGTGCCAGCAGCCAAGATCGTCCAGGGCCATACAATGAGCAGTTCTTC; CDR3 protein: CASSQDRPGPYNEQFF
V gene: TRBV4-3; clone size: NA; D gene: NA; J gene: TRBJ1-6; CDR3 DNA: TGCGCCAGCAGCCGCGCTTGGGACTGGAATTCACCCCTCCACTTT; CDR3 protein: CASSRAWDWNSPLHF
V gene: TRBV4-3; clone size: once; D gene: TRBD2; J gene: TRBJ2-1; CDR3 DNA: TGCGCCAGCAGCCGAGGGGCGGGGGGGTTCGGCGATGAGCAGTTCTTC; CDR3 protein: CASSRGAGGFGDEQFF
V gene: TRBV21-1; clone size: NA; D gene: NA; J gene: TRBJ2-1; CDR3 DNA: TGTGCCAGCCGCCCACATCAGGGCCCGAGCTCCTACAATGAGCAGTTCTTC; CDR3 protein: CASRPHQGPSSYNEQFF
V gene: TRBV7-2; clone size: NA; D gene: TRBD1; J gene: TRBJ1-3; CDR3 DNA: TGTGCCAGCAGCTACCTACAGGGGCCCGGAAACACCATATATTTT; CDR3 protein: CASSYLQGPGNTIYF
V gene: TRBV10-1; clone size: few; D gene: NA; J gene: TRBJ2-7; CDR3 DNA: TGCGCCAGCAGTGAGTCGGTCACTCCGGGACAAAGCTTCTCCTACGAGCAGTACTTC; CDR3 protein: CASSESVTPGQSFSYEQYF
V gene: TRBV30; clone size: once; D gene: TRBD2; J gene: TRBJ2-2; CDR3 DNA: TGTGCCTGGAGGAGACTAGCGGGGGGCCTCCTTAGATTCGGGGAGCTGTTTTTT; CDR3 protein: CAWRRLAGGLLRFGELFF
V gene: TRBV28; clone size: NA; D gene: TRBD1; J gene: TRBJ1-4; CDR3 DNA: TGTGCCAGCAGTCCCTCAGCCCGGACAGGGAATGAAAAACTGTTTTTT; CDR3 protein: CASSPSARTGNEKLFF
V gene: TRBV7-9; clone size: few; D gene: NA; J gene: TRBJ2-3; CDR3 DNA: TGTGCCAGCAGCCGGTTAGATACGCAGTATTTT; CDR3 protein: CASSRLDTQYF
V gene: TRBV6-6; clone size: few; D gene: NA; J gene: TRBJ1-2; CDR3 DNA: TGTGCCAGCAGAAGAGACCCAGGGTATGGCTACACCTTC; CDR3 protein: CASRRDPGYGYTF
V gene: TRBV6-1; clone size: NA; D gene: TRBD1; J gene: TRBJ1-2; CDR3 DNA: TGTGCCAGCAGTGTCACTTACGGGACAGTCTATGGCTACACCTTC; CDR3 protein: CASSVTYGTVYGYTF
V gene: TRBV5-1; clone size: NA; D gene: TRBD1; J gene: TRBJ2-2; CDR3 DNA: TGCGCCAGCAGCACCTCGCCAGGGGGCGACACCGGGGAGCTGTTTTTT; CDR3 protein: CASSTSPGGDTGELFF
V gene: TRBV2; clone size: NA; D gene: NA; J gene: TRBJ1-3; CDR3 DNA: TGTGCCAGCAGTGAAGCGCCGATAGGAGGCACCATATATTTT; CDR3 protein: CASSEAPIGGTIYF
V gene: TRBV10-3; clone size: NA; D gene: NA; J gene: TRBJ1-4; CDR3 DNA: TGTGCCATCAGTGATCCGGGTTCGAGCCGTGAAAAACTGTTTTTT; CDR3 protein: CAISDPGSSREKLFF
V gene: TRBV2; clone size: NA; D gene: NA; J gene: TRBJ1-1; CDR3 DNA: TGTGCCAGCAACCTCTTCGGACAGATGAACACTGAAGCTTTCTTT; CDR3 protein: CASNLFGQMNTEAFF
V gene: TRBV5-1; clone size: NA; D gene: TRBD1; J gene: TRBJ2-5; CDR3 DNA: TGCGCCAGCAGCTTCGGACAGGGCGAAGAGACCCAGTACTTC; CDR3 protein: CASSFGQGEETQYF
V gene: TRBV4-1; clone size: NA; D gene: NA; J gene: TRBJ2-7; CDR3 DNA: TGCGCCAGCAGCCAAGATCTCGGCTACGAGCAGTACTTC; CDR3 protein: CASSQDLGYEQYF
V gene: TRBV28; clone size: NA; D gene: TRBD1; J gene: TRBJ1-2; CDR3 DNA: TGTGCCAGCAGTCCTCCCGGGACAGGGGTTTTTAACTATGGCTACACCTTC; CDR3 protein: CASSPPGTGVFNYGYTF
V gene: TRBV7-2; clone size: NA; D gene: NA; J gene: TRBJ2-1; CDR3 DNA: TGTGCCAGCAGCCGAGATATTAGCAATGAGCAGTTCTTC; CDR3 protein: CASSRDISNEQFF
V gene: TRBV10-3; clone size: few; D gene: TRBD1; J gene: TRBJ2-7; CDR3 DNA: TGTGCCATCAGTGAGTTGGGACAGGCCTACGAGCAGTACTTC; CDR3 protein: CAISELGQAYEQYF
V gene: TRBV5-1; clone size: NA; D gene: TRBD2; J gene: TRBJ2-7; CDR3 DNA: TGCGCCAGCAGCTTAGGGACTAGCGGGGAAGACGAGCAGTACTTC; CDR3 protein: CASSLGTSGEDEQYF
V gene: TRBV5-1; clone size: NA; D gene: TRBD2; J gene: TRBJ2-1; CDR3 DNA: TGCGCCAGCAGCATGGGACTAGCGGGGTACTCCTACAATGAGCAGTTCTTC; CDR3 protein: CASSMGLAGYSYNEQFF
V gene: TRBV6-5; clone size: NA; D gene: TRBD1; J gene: TRBJ1-2; CDR3 DNA: TGTGCCAGCAGTTACTTGGACAGGGGGCCTGGCTACACCTTC; CDR3 protein: CASSYLDRGPGYTF
V gene: TRBV2; clone size: NA; D gene: TRBD2; J gene: TRBJ2-3; CDR3 DNA: TGTGCCAGCAGGGCGGTTGGACTAGCGGGGGCATCAGATACGCAGTATTTT; CDR3 protein: CASRAVGLAGASDTQYF
V gene: TRBV2; clone size: NA; D gene: TRBD1; J gene: TRBJ2-7; CDR3 DNA: TGTGCCAGCAGTGAAATCCCGGGACAGGGCCACGAGCAGTACTTC; CDR3 protein: CASSEIPGQGHEQYF
V gene: TRBV21-1; clone size: few; D gene: NA; J gene: TRBJ1-2; CDR3 DNA: TGTGCCAGCAGCAAAACCCCCGGAGACCATGGCTACACCTTC; CDR3 protein: CASSKTPGDHGYTF
V gene: TRBV18; clone size: NA; D gene: TRBD2; J gene: TRBJ2-3; CDR3 DNA: TGTGCCAGCTCACCACGGGTCGCAGCGGGGGGTGCAGATACGCAGTATTTT; CDR3 protein: CASSPRVAAGGADTQYF
V gene: TRBV7-9; clone size: NA; D gene: TRBD2; J gene: TRBJ2-7; CDR3 DNA: TGTGCCAGCAGCTTAATCGGGGGGGGAGCCTACGAGCAGTACTTC; CDR3 protein: CASSLIGGGAYEQYF
V gene: TRBV5-1; clone size: once; D gene: NA; J gene: TRBJ1-1; CDR3 DNA: TGCGCCAGCAGCTTGTCTGCGGAGAACACTGAAGCTTTCTTT; CDR3 protein: CASSLSAENTEAFF
V gene: TRBV28; clone size: NA; D gene: NA; J gene: TRBJ1-2; CDR3 DNA: TGTGCCAGCAGTTTTACGGACTCATTCCGGGTCCATGGCTACACCTTC; CDR3 protein: CASSFTDSFRVHGYTF
V gene: TRBV9; clone size: NA; D gene: NA; J gene: TRBJ1-4; CDR3 DNA: TGTGCCAGCAGCGACAGGGATGATAATGAAAAACTGTTTTTT; CDR3 protein: CASSDRDDNEKLFF
V gene: TRBV7-9; clone size: NA; D gene: TRBD2; J gene: TRBJ2-2; CDR3 DNA: TGTGCCAGCAGTTCGACTAGCGGGGGGCCCGGGGAGCTGTTTTTT; CDR3 protein: CASSSTSGGPGELFF
V gene: TRBV5-1; clone size: few; D gene: NA; J gene: TRBJ1-1; CDR3 DNA: TGCGCCAGCAGCCCGGAGGGACCGGCGAACACTGAAGCTTTCTTT; CDR3 protein: CASSPEGPANTEAFF
V gene: TRBV29-1; clone size: NA; D gene: TRBD2; J gene: TRBJ2-1; CDR3 DNA: TGCAGCGTTGTTACTAGCGGGGTGGGAGAGCAGTTCTTC; CDR3 protein: CSVVTSGVGEQFF
V gene: TRBV14; clone size: NA; D gene: TRBD1; J gene: TRBJ1-5; CDR3 DNA: TGTGCCAGCAGCTTTTCCGTGGGGACAGTAGTAGTGTATAGCAATCAGCCCCAGCATTTT; CDR3 protein: CASSFSVGTVVVYSNQPQHF
V gene: TRBV18; clone size: NA; D gene: TRBD1; J gene: TRBJ2-2; CDR3 DNA: TGTGCCAGCTCACCACGGGACAGGGAAGCCACCGGGGAGCTGTTTTTT; CDR3 protein: CASSPRDREATGELFF
V gene: TRBV5-1; clone size: NA; D gene: NA; J gene: TRBJ2-1; CDR3 DNA: TGCGCCAGCAGCTCACCAGGGGCCAAGCCTGCCTACAATGAGCAGTTCTTC; CDR3 protein: CASSSPGAKPAYNEQFF
V gene: TRBV4-2; clone size: NA; D gene: TRBD2; J gene: TRBJ2-7; CDR3 DNA: TGTGCCAGCAGCCAGGAGCTAGCGGGGGGGTGGGAGCAGTACTTC; CDR3 protein: CASSQELAGGWEQYF
V gene: TRBV14; clone size: NA; D gene: NA; J gene: TRBJ2-5; CDR3 DNA: TGTGCCAGCAGCCAAGATAAGCGGAGATTTCAAGAGACCCAGTACTTC; CDR3 protein: CASSQDKRRFQETQYF